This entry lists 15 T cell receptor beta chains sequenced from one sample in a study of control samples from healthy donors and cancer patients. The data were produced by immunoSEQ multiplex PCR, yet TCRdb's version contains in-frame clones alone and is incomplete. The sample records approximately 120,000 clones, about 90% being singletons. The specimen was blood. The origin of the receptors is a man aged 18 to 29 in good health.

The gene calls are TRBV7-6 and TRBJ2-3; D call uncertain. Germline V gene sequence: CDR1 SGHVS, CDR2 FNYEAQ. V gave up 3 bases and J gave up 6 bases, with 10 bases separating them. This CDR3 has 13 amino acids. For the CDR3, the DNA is TGTGCCAGCAGCTTTTCCCTTGTGGATACGCAGTATTTT. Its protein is CASSFSLVDTQYF.

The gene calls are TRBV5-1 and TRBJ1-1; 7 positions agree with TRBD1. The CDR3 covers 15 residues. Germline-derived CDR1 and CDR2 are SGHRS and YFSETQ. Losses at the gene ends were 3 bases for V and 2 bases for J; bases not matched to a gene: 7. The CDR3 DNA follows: TGCGCCAGCAGCTCCGGGACAGAGGAAAACACTGAAGCTTTCTTT. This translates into CASSSGTEENTEAFF.

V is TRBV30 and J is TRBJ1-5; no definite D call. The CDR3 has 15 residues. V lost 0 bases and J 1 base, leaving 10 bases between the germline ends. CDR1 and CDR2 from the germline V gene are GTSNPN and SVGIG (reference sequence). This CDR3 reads CAWSVGQASNQPQHF. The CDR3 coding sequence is TGTGCCTGGAGTGTAGGGCAGGCAAGCAATCAGCCCCAGCATTTT.

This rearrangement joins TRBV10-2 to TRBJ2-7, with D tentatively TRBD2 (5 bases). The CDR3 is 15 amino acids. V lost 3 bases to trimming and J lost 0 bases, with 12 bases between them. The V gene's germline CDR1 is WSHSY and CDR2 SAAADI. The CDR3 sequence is CASSDKQRYSYEQYF. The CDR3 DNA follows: TGCGCCAGCAGTGACAAGCAGCGGTACTCCTACGAGCAGTACTTC.

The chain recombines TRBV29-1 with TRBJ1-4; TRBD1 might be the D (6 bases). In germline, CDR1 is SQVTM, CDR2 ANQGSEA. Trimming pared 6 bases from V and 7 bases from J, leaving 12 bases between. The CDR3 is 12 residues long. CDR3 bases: TGCAGCGTGGGGCGGGGGCGTGAAAAACTGTTTTTT. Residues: CSVGRGREKLFF. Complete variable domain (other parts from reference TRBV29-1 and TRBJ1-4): SAVISQKPSRDICQRGTSLTIQCQVDSQVTMMFWYRQQPGQSLTLIATANQGSEATYESGFVIDKFPISRPNLTFSTLTVSNMSPEDSSIYLCSVGRGREKLFFGSGTQLSVL.

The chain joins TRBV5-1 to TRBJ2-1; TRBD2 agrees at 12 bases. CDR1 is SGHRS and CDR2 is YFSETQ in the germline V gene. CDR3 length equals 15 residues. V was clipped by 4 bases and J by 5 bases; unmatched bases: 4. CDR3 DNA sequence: TGCGCCAGCAGCCCTAGCGGGAGGGGGGACAATGAGCAGTTCTTC. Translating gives CASSPSGRGDNEQFF.

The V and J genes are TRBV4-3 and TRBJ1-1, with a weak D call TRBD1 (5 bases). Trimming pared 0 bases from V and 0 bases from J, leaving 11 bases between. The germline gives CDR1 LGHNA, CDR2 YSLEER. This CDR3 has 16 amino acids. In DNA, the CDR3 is TGCGCCAGCAGCCAAGATGACGGGGCTTTGAACACTGAAGCTTTCTTT. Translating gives CASSQDDGALNTEAFF.

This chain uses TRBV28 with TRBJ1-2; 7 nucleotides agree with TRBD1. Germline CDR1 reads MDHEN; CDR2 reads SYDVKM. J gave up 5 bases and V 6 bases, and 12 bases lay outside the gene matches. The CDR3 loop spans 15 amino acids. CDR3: CASSHWEGAWYGYTF. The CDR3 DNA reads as TGTGCCAGCAGCCACTGGGAGGGGGCTTGGTATGGCTACACCTTC.

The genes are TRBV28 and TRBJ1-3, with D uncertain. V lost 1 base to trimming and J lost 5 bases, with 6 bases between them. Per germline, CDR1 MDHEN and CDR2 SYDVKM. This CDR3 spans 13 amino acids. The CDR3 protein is CASSLLERNTIYF. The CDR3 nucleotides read TGTGCCAGCAGTTTATTAGAAAGAAACACCATATATTTT.

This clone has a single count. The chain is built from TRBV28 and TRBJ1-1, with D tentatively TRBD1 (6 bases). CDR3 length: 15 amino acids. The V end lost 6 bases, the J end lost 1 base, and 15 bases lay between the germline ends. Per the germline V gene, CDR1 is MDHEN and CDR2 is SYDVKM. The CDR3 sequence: CASSWGGRGNTEAFF. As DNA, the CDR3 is TGTGCCAGCAGCTGGGGGGGCAGAGGGAACACTGAAGCTTTCTTT.

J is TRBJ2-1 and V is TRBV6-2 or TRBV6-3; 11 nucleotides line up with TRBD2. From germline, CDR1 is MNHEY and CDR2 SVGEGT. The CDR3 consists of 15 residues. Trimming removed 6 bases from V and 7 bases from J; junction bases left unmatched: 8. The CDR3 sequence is CASRPSGRRYNEQFF. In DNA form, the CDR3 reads TGTGCCAGCAGACCTAGCGGGAGGCGTTATAATGAGCAGTTCTTC.

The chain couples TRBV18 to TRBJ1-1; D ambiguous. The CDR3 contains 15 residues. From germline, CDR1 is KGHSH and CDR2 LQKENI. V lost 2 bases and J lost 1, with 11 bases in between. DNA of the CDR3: TGTGCCAGCTCACCATCGCGAGGAACGAACACTGAAGCTTTCTTT. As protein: CASSPSRGTNTEAFF.

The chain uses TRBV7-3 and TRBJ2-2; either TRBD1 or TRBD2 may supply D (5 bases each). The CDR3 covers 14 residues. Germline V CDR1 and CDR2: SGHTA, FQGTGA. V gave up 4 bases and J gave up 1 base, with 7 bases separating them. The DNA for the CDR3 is TGTGCCAGCAGCTATGGGGGGAACACCGGGGAGCTGTTTTTT. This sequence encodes CASSYGGNTGELFF. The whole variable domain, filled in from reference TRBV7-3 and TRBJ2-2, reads GAGVSQTPSNKVTEKGKYVELRCDPISGHTALYWYRQSLGQGPEFLIYFQGTGAADDSGLPNDRFFAVRPEGSVSTLKIQRTERGDSAVYLCASSYGGNTGELFFGEGSRLTVL.

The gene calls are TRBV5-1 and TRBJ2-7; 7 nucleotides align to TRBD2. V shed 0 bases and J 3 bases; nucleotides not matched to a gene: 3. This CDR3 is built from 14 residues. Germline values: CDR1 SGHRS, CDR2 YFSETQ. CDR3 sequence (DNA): TGCGCCAGCAGCTTGGCGCCTAGCGGCTACGAGCAGTACTTC. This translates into CASSLAPSGYEQYF.

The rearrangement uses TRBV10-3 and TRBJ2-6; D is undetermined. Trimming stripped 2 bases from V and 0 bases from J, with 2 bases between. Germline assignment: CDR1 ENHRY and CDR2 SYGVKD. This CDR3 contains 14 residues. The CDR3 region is CAISESSGANVLTF. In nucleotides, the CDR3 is TGTGCCATCAGTGAGAGCTCTGGGGCCAACGTCCTGACTTTC.